Listed below are T cell receptor beta chains from one sample, sequenced in a study of shared clonotypes between healthy human individuals. TCRdb keeps only in-frame clones here, not all; method: immunoSEQ multiplex PCR. The data show about 1,800,000 clones, roughly 94% seen once. Sequenced material: naive CD8+ T cells sorted from blood. The receptors were gathered from a man younger than 35 in good health. Each CDR3 is given with its conserved first and last residue. The D gene is left open where the match is weak. Size tells how often a clone was seen (once, few, many) or the class of an expanded clone, and some rows leave it out.

V gene: TRBV7-8
J gene: TRBJ2-1
clone size: -
D gene: -
CDR3 protein: CASSLVSEQFF
CDR3 DNA: TGTGCCAGCAGCTTAGTATCTGAGCAGTTCTTC

V gene: TRBV28
J gene: TRBJ2-7
clone size: -
D gene: -
CDR3 protein: CASSARDLTYEQYF
CDR3 DNA: TGTGCCAGCAGTGCCCGGGATTTAACCTACGAGCAGTACTTC

V gene: TRBV19
J gene: TRBJ2-3
clone size: -
D gene: TRBD2
CDR3 protein: CASRTSASTDTQYF
CDR3 DNA: TGTGCCAGCAGGACTAGCGCTAGCACAGATACGCAGTATTTT

V gene: TRBV6-1
J gene: TRBJ2-7
clone size: -
D gene: TRBD1
CDR3 protein: CASSEILTGIYEQYF
CDR3 DNA: TGTGCCAGCAGTGAAATTTTGACAGGGATTTACGAGCAGTACTTC

V gene: TRBV2
J gene: TRBJ2-6
clone size: -
D gene: -
CDR3 protein: CASSEVDLGANVLTF
CDR3 DNA: TGTGCCAGCAGTGAGGTCGACCTGGGGGCCAACGTCCTGACTTTC

V gene: TRBV6-1
J gene: TRBJ2-7
clone size: once
D gene: TRBD1
CDR3 protein: CASRQGSSYEQYF
CDR3 DNA: TGTGCCAGCAGACAGGGGAGCTCCTACGAGCAGTACTTC

V gene: TRBV4-3
J gene: TRBJ2-7
clone size: once
D gene: -
CDR3 protein: CASSQGPQASSEQYF
CDR3 DNA: TGCGCCAGCAGCCAAGGCCCACAGGCTAGCTCCGAGCAGTACTTC

V gene: TRBV6-5
J gene: TRBJ2-1
clone size: -
D gene: -
CDR3 protein: CASSYSTGRYNEQFF
CDR3 DNA: TGTGCCAGCAGTTACTCAACGGGAAGATACAATGAGCAGTTCTTC

V gene: TRBV11-2
J gene: TRBJ1-4
clone size: -
D gene: -
CDR3 protein: CASSLLLGQGLEKLFF
CDR3 DNA: TGTGCCAGCAGCTTACTTCTCGGGCAGGGGCTTGAAAAACTGTTTTTT

V gene: TRBV28
J gene: TRBJ1-2
clone size: -
D gene: TRBD1
CDR3 protein: CASRLQGAGGLLYGYTF
CDR3 DNA: TGTGCCAGCAGGCTACAGGGGGCAGGAGGTTTACTCTATGGCTACACCTTC

V gene: TRBV11-2
J gene: TRBJ2-1
clone size: -
D gene: -
CDR3 protein: CASSPYPGGPSPDNEQFF
CDR3 DNA: TGTGCCAGCAGCCCTTATCCCGGAGGGCCGAGTCCCGACAATGAGCAGTTCTTC

V gene: TRBV27
J gene: TRBJ1-2
clone size: -
D gene: TRBD1
CDR3 protein: CASSSVGTGVNGYTF
CDR3 DNA: TGTGCCAGCAGTTCCGTCGGGACAGGGGTGAATGGCTACACCTTC

V gene: TRBV4-1
J gene: TRBJ1-1
clone size: -
D gene: -
CDR3 protein: CASSQDPREPKPEAFF
CDR3 DNA: TGCGCCAGCAGCCAAGATCCCCGGGAGCCCAAACCTGAAGCTTTCTTT

V gene: TRBV18
J gene: TRBJ2-2
clone size: once
D gene: TRBD1
CDR3 protein: CASSPPFGQGENTGELFF
CDR3 DNA: TGTGCCAGCTCACCACCGTTTGGACAGGGGGAGAACACCGGGGAGCTGTTTTTT

V gene: TRBV9
J gene: TRBJ2-2
clone size: -
D gene: -
CDR3 protein: CASRGGGTGELFF
CDR3 DNA: TGTGCCAGCAGGGGAGGGGGCACCGGGGAGCTGTTTTTT

V gene: TRBV7-9
J gene: TRBJ1-1
clone size: -
D gene: -
CDR3 protein: CASNNRAAFF
CDR3 DNA: TGTGCCAGCAACAACAGGGCAGCTTTCTTT

V gene: TRBV21-1
J gene: TRBJ2-4
clone size: -
D gene: -
CDR3 protein: CASSSGGCEENIQYF
CDR3 DNA: TGTGCCAGCAGCTCAGGGGGGTGTGAAGAAAACATTCAGTACTTC

V gene: TRBV6-1
J gene: TRBJ1-2
clone size: -
D gene: -
CDR3 protein: CASSEWAGDGYTF
CDR3 DNA: TGTGCCAGCAGTGAATGGGCAGGGGATGGCTACACCTTC

V gene: TRBV2
J gene: TRBJ1-1
clone size: -
D gene: -
CDR3 protein: CASSESLQEYTEAFF
CDR3 DNA: TGTGCCAGCAGTGAATCTCTACAGGAGTATACTGAAGCTTTCTTT

V gene: TRBV2
J gene: TRBJ1-2
clone size: -
D gene: -
CDR3 protein: CASSPTGGPYGYTF
CDR3 DNA: TGTGCCAGCAGTCCGACGGGGGGCCCATATGGCTACACCTTC

V gene: TRBV7-9
J gene: TRBJ1-3
clone size: -
D gene: -
CDR3 protein: CASSFPDGGNTIYF
CDR3 DNA: TGTGCCAGCAGCTTCCCTGACGGAGGAAACACCATATATTTT

V gene: TRBV28
J gene: TRBJ1-5
clone size: -
D gene: TRBD1
CDR3 protein: CASSLGQGGEYQPQHF
CDR3 DNA: TGTGCCAGCAGTTTAGGACAGGGGGGGGAATATCAGCCCCAGCATTTT

V gene: TRBV29-1
J gene: TRBJ2-7
clone size: -
D gene: -
CDR3 protein: CSVEDEGKSYEQYF
CDR3 DNA: TGCAGCGTTGAAGATGAGGGGAAGAGCTACGAGCAGTACTTC

V gene: TRBV7-9
J gene: TRBJ1-2
clone size: -
D gene: TRBD1
CDR3 protein: CASSLGETGGAYGYTF
CDR3 DNA: TGTGCCAGCAGCTTAGGAGAGACAGGGGGTGCTTATGGCTACACCTTC

V gene: TRBV28
J gene: TRBJ1-1
clone size: -
D gene: -
CDR3 protein: CASSSSFLDRNTEAFF
CDR3 DNA: TGTGCCAGCAGTTCTTCTTTTTTGGACAGGAACACTGAAGCTTTCTTT

V gene: TRBV7-6
J gene: TRBJ1-1
clone size: -
D gene: -
CDR3 protein: CASSLGYGANTEAFF
CDR3 DNA: TGTGCCAGCAGCTTAGGTTACGGGGCGAATACTGAAGCTTTCTTT

V gene: TRBV28
J gene: TRBJ2-5
clone size: -
D gene: -
CDR3 protein: CASSFPQGVEETQYF
CDR3 DNA: TGTGCCAGCAGTTTTCCCCAGGGCGTTGAAGAGACCCAGTACTTC

V gene: TRBV18
J gene: TRBJ2-7
clone size: -
D gene: TRBD2
CDR3 protein: CASSLLSGTSDSYEQYF
CDR3 DNA: TGTGCCAGCTCACTTTTATCCGGGACTAGCGACTCCTACGAGCAGTACTTC

V gene: TRBV5-1
J gene: TRBJ1-1
clone size: once
D gene: TRBD1
CDR3 protein: CASSFEGASTEAFF
CDR3 DNA: TGCGCCAGCAGCTTCGAGGGGGCGAGCACTGAAGCTTTCTTT

V gene: TRBV19
J gene: TRBJ2-1
clone size: -
D gene: -
CDR3 protein: CASSINDYSRGNEQFF
CDR3 DNA: TGTGCCAGTAGTATCAACGATTATTCTAGGGGGAATGAGCAGTTCTTC

V gene: TRBV4-1
J gene: TRBJ2-7
clone size: -
D gene: -
CDR3 protein: CASSQKGGSGYEQYF
CDR3 DNA: TGCGCCAGCAGCCAGAAAGGGGGGAGCGGCTACGAGCAGTACTTC

V gene: TRBV27
J gene: TRBJ2-7
clone size: -
D gene: -
CDR3 protein: CASRNPPAYEQYF
CDR3 DNA: TGTGCCAGCAGAAACCCCCCGGCCTACGAGCAGTACTTC

V gene: TRBV7-8
J gene: TRBJ2-1
clone size: -
D gene: TRBD2
CDR3 protein: CASSSSGLEQFF
CDR3 DNA: TGTGCCAGCAGCTCTAGCGGTTTAGAGCAGTTCTTC

V gene: TRBV2
J gene: TRBJ2-1
clone size: once
D gene: TRBD1
CDR3 protein: CASTGGSYNEQFF
CDR3 DNA: TGTGCCAGCACAGGGGGCTCCTACAATGAGCAGTTCTTC

V gene: TRBV19
J gene: TRBJ2-1
clone size: -
D gene: TRBD2
CDR3 protein: CASSMTQREAYNEQFF
CDR3 DNA: TGTGCCAGTAGTATGACCCAGCGGGAGGCCTACAATGAGCAGTTCTTC

V gene: TRBV5-1
J gene: TRBJ1-4
clone size: -
D gene: -
CDR3 protein: CASAPDRPNEKLFF
CDR3 DNA: TGCGCCAGCGCTCCCGACAGACCTAATGAAAAACTGTTTTTT

V gene: TRBV18
J gene: TRBJ1-1
clone size: -
D gene: -
CDR3 protein: CASSPETANTEAFF
CDR3 DNA: TGTGCCAGCTCACCAGAGACGGCGAACACTGAAGCTTTCTTT

V gene: TRBV27
J gene: TRBJ2-1
clone size: -
D gene: -
CDR3 protein: CASSLLAGLEPNEQFF
CDR3 DNA: TGTGCCAGCAGTTTACTTGCGGGACTCGAACCTAATGAGCAGTTCTTC

V gene: TRBV4-1
J gene: TRBJ1-1
clone size: -
D gene: TRBD1
CDR3 protein: CASSPGQGWTEAFF
CDR3 DNA: TGCGCCAGCAGTCCCGGACAGGGATGGACTGAAGCTTTCTTT

V gene: TRBV11-2
J gene: TRBJ1-5
clone size: -
D gene: -
CDR3 protein: CASSLFGEDNQPQHF
CDR3 DNA: TGTGCCAGCAGCTTATTTGGCGAGGATAATCAGCCCCAGCATTTT

V gene: TRBV11-2
J gene: TRBJ2-7
clone size: -
D gene: -
CDR3 protein: CASSSLVPPLQYEQYF
CDR3 DNA: TGTGCCAGCAGCTCCCTGGTTCCTCCACTACAGTACGAGCAGTACTTC

V gene: TRBV7-9
J gene: TRBJ2-1
clone size: -
D gene: -
CDR3 protein: CASSPLGSYNEQFF
CDR3 DNA: TGTGCCAGCAGCCCCTTGGGATCCTACAATGAGCAGTTCTTC